Reported below is one TCR beta chain. Its antigen is currently unknown. The data belong to a study of OX40 agonist ivuxolimab in advanced cancers. About the study: Patients undergoing dose escalation presented with hepatocellular carcinoma, melanoma, renal cell or head and neck cancer. Study-level results: Also showing low normalized T-cell clonal expansion were some of the nonresponders. Dose levels from 0.1 to 3.0 mg/kg saw CD4+ and CD8+ blood T cells expand clonally by week 6. Among the lowest peripheral clonal expansion occurred in 0.1-3.0 mg/kg partial responders.

V was clipped by 3 bases and J by 2 bases, with 10 bases between them. The CDR3 has 14 residues. The V gene's germline CDR1 is SEHNR and CDR2 FQNEAQ (reference sequence). The data were produced by immunoSEQ multiplex PCR, yet TCRdb's version contains in-frame clones alone and is incomplete. The sample consists of 100,000 to 150,000 clones, approximately 92% of them appearing once. The sequence derives from an adult with an advanced solid tumor such as melanoma, head and neck, liver or kidney cancer. Sequenced material: CD4+ or CD8+ T cells sorted from blood, taken in a trial of the OX40 agonist ivuxolimab. The chain uses TRBV7-9 and TRBJ2-5; the D is unclear. For the CDR3, the DNA is TGTGCCAGCAGCTTTAGGAGCCTACAAGAGACCCAGTACTTC. Protein: CASSFRSLQETQYF.